This T cell receptor (delta chain) is from a study of fetal and pediatric gammadelta thymocytes (dated by TCRdb to 2021 to 2024). General notes on the study: Previously published data and newly generated, unpublished data were combined in the bulk gammadelta thymocyte repertoires, which were used to strengthen a single-cell study of gammadelta thymocyte development. In total, the bulk gammadelta thymocyte repertoire set covered about ten subjects, made up of 7 pediatric thymus donors and 3 fetal thymus donors. To increase subject numbers and strengthen the CDR3 publicity analysis, bulk TCR repertoire data were added. Unpublished data were combined with previously published data (refs 27,28) to make up the bulk gammadelta thymocyte repertoires. General conclusions and limits of the study: Compared with post-natal repertoires, fetal gammadelta thymocyte repertoires were previously reported to be enriched for TRDV2, TRGV8 and TRGV9 usage, low N additions and public CDR3s.

Relative to germline, V is 1 base shorter and J is 0 bases shorter, with 21 bases between their ends. The germline V gene sets CDR1 to TSWWSYY and CDR2 to QGS. The CDR3 sequence holds 19 residues, the cysteine and phenylalanine included. Of the read, only the CDR3 DNA is kept; its 57 bases are in frame from base 1. Thymocytes were stained with Zombie NIR viability dye plus antibodies to CD3 (UCHT1), TCRgammadelta (11F2), TCRVgamma9 (IMMU360) and TCRVdelta2 (IMMU389). From human fetal and pediatric thymuses, sorted Vgamma9Vdelta2 and nonVgamma9Vdelta2 gammadelta thymocytes were used to generate bulk TRD and TRG CDR3 repertoires separately. Pediatric thymus tissue was obtained in Belgium from children undergoing cardiac surgery. The ages of the pediatric thymus donors in the study ranged between 1 and 11 years. As previously described, thymic cell suspensions were prepared from both fetal and post-natal thymuses. NonVgamma9Vdelta2 thymocytes were sorted as CD3+ gammadeltaTCR+ cells lacking the Vgamma9+Vdelta2+ phenotype. Cell sorting was done on a FACS Aria III cell sorter (BD Biosciences).

As regards this clone: What antigen it recognizes has not been identified. Within one base of it there is no much larger clone, and no base qualities were kept.

Sequencing took place on an Illumina MiSeq. The source study handled its data this way. For publicity analysis, the Vgamma9Vdelta2 and nonVgamma9Vdelta2 bulk CDR3 files were merged for each subject into one combined repertoire per subject. Using base R and dplyr, each CDR3 amino acid sequence was checked across 9 single-cell datasets and approximately 10 bulk repertoires to give a publicity score ranging from 0 to 19. TCRdb reran clone calling on the public reads with CATT; rows sharing one DNA sequence were then combined. The V and J calls reflect TCRdb's pipeline rather than the authors' work. This sample comprises around 1,200 delta-chain clones, 36% of them detected only once. The ten largest clonotypes hold about 6.8% of the sample.

Sequencing was performed on non-Vgamma9Vdelta2 gamma-delta T cells from the thymus. Read against the paper, the sample's cell subset or site label means: CD3+gammadeltaTCR+ thymocytes not co-expressing Vgamma9 and Vdelta2. The sequence was obtained from a child who underwent cardiac surgery and was recorded as healthy. Recombination linked TRDV1 to TRDJ1, with a weak D call of TRDD3 (5 bases match). The CDR3 sequence is CALGEPPPQWGSYTDKLIF. The nucleotide sequence reads as follows: TGTGCTCTTGGGGAACCTCCCCCCCAGTGGGGCTCGTACACCGATAAACTCATCTTT.